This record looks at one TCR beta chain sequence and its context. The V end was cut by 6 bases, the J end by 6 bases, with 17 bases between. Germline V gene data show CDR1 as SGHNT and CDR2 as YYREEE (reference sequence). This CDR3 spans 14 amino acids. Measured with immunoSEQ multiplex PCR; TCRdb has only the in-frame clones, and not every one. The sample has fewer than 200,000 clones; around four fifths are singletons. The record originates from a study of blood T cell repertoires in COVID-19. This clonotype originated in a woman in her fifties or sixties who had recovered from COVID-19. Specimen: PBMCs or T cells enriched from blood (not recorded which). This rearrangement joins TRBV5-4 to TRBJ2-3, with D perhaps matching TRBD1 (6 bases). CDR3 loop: CASNKQGPGDTQYF. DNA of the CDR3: TGTGCCAGCAACAAACAGGGCCCGGGGGATACGCAGTATTTT.